These 27 T cell receptor beta chains originate from one sample sequenced in a study of shared clonotypes between healthy human individuals. Using immunoSEQ multiplex PCR, the repertoire was profiled, and TCRdb retains in-frame clones only, with some absent. This table has about 470,000 clones, roughly 77% appearing once. Sequencing was done on a sample of PBMCs. These receptors all stem from a middle-aged woman in good health. Some clones in this sample may be carry-over from other donors' samples.

The chain has TRBV6-6 and TRBJ1-2, with no clear D. This CDR3 is built from 11 residues. V was pared by 5 bases and J by 4 bases, with 5 bases between. Germline values: CDR1 MNHNY, CDR2 SVGAGI (reference sequence). The CDR3 sequence is CASSVSYGYTF. The CDR3 bases are TGTGCCAGCAGTGTGAGCTATGGCTACACCTTC.

The chain has TRBV5-1 and TRBJ2-5; 11 bases align to TRBD2. V lost 1 base and J lost 5; bases outside the gene matches: 7. The CDR3 consists of 16 residues. Per the germline V gene, CDR1 is SGHRS and CDR2 is YFSETQ. The CDR3 nucleotides are TGCGCCAGCAGCTTGTCGTTAGCGGGAGGGGGTGAGACCCAGTACTTC. This gives the protein CASSLSLAGGGETQYF.

The chain recombines TRBV30 with TRBJ1-3; D remains ambiguous. Germline CDR1 and CDR2: GTSNPN and SVGIG (reference sequence). Deletions cut 8 bases from V and 0 bases from J, with 11 bases between. The CDR3 sequence is 13 residues long. The CDR3 DNA sequence: TGTGCCCGAGACTCTAGCTCTGGAAACACCATATATTTT. Residues: CARDSSSGNTIYF.

This clone was recorded at least ten times. The chain carries TRBV28 and TRBJ2-2; TRBD2 is a possible D gene (6 bases). This CDR3 is built from 14 residues. The V gene lost 2 bases and the J gene lost 7 bases, with 11 bases spanning the gap. CDR1 and CDR2 (germline): MDHEN, SYDVKM. The DNA of the CDR3 is TGTGCCAGCAGTTTAGCACTAGCCAGCGGGGAGCTGTTTTTT. Encoded protein: CASSLALASGELFF.

This clone was observed a few times. The rearrangement uses TRBV18 and TRBJ1-1, with D hard to call. The CDR3 length is 13 residues. Trimming removed 4 bases from V and 6 bases from J, with 12 bases in between. From germline, CDR1 is KGHSH and CDR2 LQKENI. The CDR3 DNA is TGTGCCAGCTCACTCACCGAGGGCGCTGAAGCTTTCTTT. Its protein is CASSLTEGAEAFF.

This clone was found a few times. V usage is TRBV6-1 and J usage is TRBJ2-5, with 7 bases fitting TRBD2. This CDR3 contains 15 residues. Germline CDR1 reads MNHNS; CDR2 reads SASEGT. After removal of 6 bases from V and 4 bases from J, the junction contained 11 bases not matched to a gene. The CDR3 sequence is CASSRRLADPETQYF. CDR3 sequence (DNA): TGTGCCAGCAGCCGGCGGCTAGCGGATCCAGAGACCCAGTACTTC.

V usage is TRBV7-8 and J usage is TRBJ1-5; D is unresolved. The CDR3 is 16 amino acids. Looked up from germline, CDR1 is SGHVS and CDR2 is FQNEAQ. Trimming shortened V by 1 base and J by 0 bases, and 10 bases separated the two germline ends. CDR3 sequence (DNA): TGTGCCAGCAGCTTAGGTCGACCCGATAGCAATCAGCCCCAGCATTTT. This translates into CASSLGRPDSNQPQHF.

This clone was recorded only once. This sequence joins TRBV5-1 and TRBJ2-7; D unclear. V was pared by 2 bases and J by 1 base, with 13 bases between. The CDR3 covers 15 residues. The germline V gene encodes CDR1 SGHRS and CDR2 YFSETQ. CDR3 DNA sequence: TGCGCCAGCAGCTTTAGTATTTCAGCATCCTACGAGCAGTACTTC. Protein product: CASSFSISASYEQYF.

This chain's CDR3 is CASSLPGELFF. As DNA, the CDR3 is TGCGCCAGCAGCTTGCCCGGGGAGCTGTTTTTT. V and J are TRBV5-1 and TRBJ2-2; the D is unclear. The ends were cut back, 1 base at V and 6 bases at J, with 1 base in the middle. Germline V gene data show CDR1 as SGHRS and CDR2 as YFSETQ. This CDR3 contains 11 residues.

This rearrangement joins TRBV4-2 to TRBJ2-2; D gene uncertain. Looked up from germline, CDR1 is LGHNA and CDR2 is YNFKEQ. V lost 0 bases and J lost 7, with 12 bases in between. The CDR3 totals 15 residues. CDR3 loop: CASSQDHWGGGELFF. The CDR3 region has the DNA TGTGCCAGCAGCCAAGATCATTGGGGTGGCGGGGAGCTGTTTTTT.

The J gene is TRBJ2-7, the V gene TRBV7-9; 14 bases map to TRBD2. Germline CDR1 is SEHNR and CDR2 is FQNEAQ (reference sequence). V was pared by 5 bases and J by 3 bases, with 12 bases of the junction left unmatched. This CDR3 spans 18 amino acids. DNA of the CDR3: TGTGCCAGCAGCCCCCGTAGACTAGCGGGAGGGCCCAGCTACGAGCAGTACTTC. It codes for CASSPRRLAGGPSYEQYF.

The chain carries TRBV5-4 and TRBJ2-3; TRBD2 might be the D (5 bases). The CDR3 sequence is 14 residues long. Germline V CDR1 and CDR2: SGHNT, YYREEE (reference sequence). V lost 3 bases and J lost 2, with 10 bases in between. CDR3 residues: CASSSLASTDTQYF. The CDR3 bases are TGTGCCAGCAGCTCCCTAGCCTCCACAGATACGCAGTATTTT.

This clone was observed a single time. The chain recombines TRBV7-8 with TRBJ2-1; perhaps TRBD1 as D (7 bases). The CDR3 contains 12 residues. Germline V gene sequence: CDR1 SGHVS, CDR2 FQNEAQ. Trimming took off 1 base at V and 13 bases at J, with 11 bases between the two ends. CDR3: CASSLGGDSQFF. The CDR3 DNA is TGTGCCAGCAGCTTAGGGGGGGACAGTCAGTTCTTC. Full variable domain (missing parts from reference TRBV7-8 and TRBJ2-1): GAGVSQSPRYKVAKRGQDVALRCDPISGHVSLFWYQQALGQGPEFLTYFQNEAQLDKSGLPSDRFFAERPEGSVSTLKIQRTQQEDSAVYLCASSLGGDSQFFGPGTRLTVL.

The chain recombines TRBV6-1 with TRBJ1-5; D perhaps matches TRBD1 (5 bases). V was trimmed by 8 bases and J by 2 bases, leaving 13 bases between them. CDR3 size: 14 residues. CDR1 and CDR2 (germline): MNHNS, SASEGT. This chain's CDR3 is CASEGLWGNQPQHF. The DNA for the CDR3 is TGTGCCAGCGAGGGGCTGTGGGGCAATCAGCCCCAGCATTTT.

The chain joins TRBV5-1 to TRBJ2-5; TRBD2 might be the D (5 bases). V was cut by 4 bases and J by 9 bases, with 16 bases left in between. Germline CDR1 and CDR2: SGHRS and YFSETQ. CDR3 length equals 13 residues. CDR3 sequence (DNA): TGCGCCAGCAGCCTGACTGGGAGTGCAGCCCAGTACTTC. Amino acid sequence: CASSLTGSAAQYF.

The chain combines TRBV28 with TRBJ2-5; 7 bases line up with TRBD1. This CDR3 is 11 amino acids long. Germline values: CDR1 MDHEN, CDR2 SYDVKM. Trimming removed 2 bases from V and 13 bases from J; junction bases left unmatched: 4. The CDR3 bases are TGTGCCAGCAGTTTACGGACAGGCTGGTACTTC. It encodes CASSLRTGWYF.

The chain carries TRBV13 and TRBJ2-5; TRBD2 matches at 7 bases. This CDR3 has 14 amino acids. The germline V gene encodes CDR1 PRHDT and CDR2 FYEKMQ (reference sequence). V shed 2 bases and J 4 bases; nucleotides not matched to a gene: 4. In nucleotides, the CDR3 is TGTGCCAGCAGCTTAATGGGCGGGAGAGAGACCCAGTACTTC. Translation: CASSLMGGRETQYF. Together with reference TRBV13 and TRBJ2-5, the CDR3 gives the full variable domain: AAGVIQSPRHLIKEKRETATLKCYPIPRHDTVYWYQQGPGQDPQFLISFYEKMQSDKGSIPDRFSAQQFSDYHSELNMSSLELGDSALYFCASSLMGGRETQYFGPGTRLLVL.

The rearrangement uses TRBV11-2 and TRBJ2-3; D is perhaps TRBD1 or TRBD2 (6 bases each). Germline V gene lookup returns CDR1 SGHAT and CDR2 FQNNGV. Between the trimmed V and J ends, which lost 1 base and 3 bases, there was a span of 14 bases. The length of the CDR3 is 16 residues. CDR3 amino acids: CASSLGTGAGTDTQYF. The CDR3 nucleotides read TGTGCCAGCAGCTTAGGTACGGGGGCAGGTACAGATACGCAGTATTTT.

This clone was counted between two and nine times. The chain combines TRBV7-2 with TRBJ1-2; D may be TRBD1 (5 bases). V shed 4 bases and J shed 5 bases, with 20 bases lying between them. The CDR3 loop spans 16 amino acids. Germline V lookup: CDR1 SGHTA, CDR2 FQGNSA. This CDR3 reads CASSSASGTGLYGYTF. The CDR3 region has the DNA TGTGCCAGCAGCTCAGCCTCCGGGACCGGCCTTTATGGCTACACCTTC. Looking up the rest from reference TRBV7-2 and TRBJ1-2 gives the full variable domain: GAGVSQSPSNKVTEKGKDVELRCDPISGHTALYWYRQSLGQGLEFLIYFQGNSAPDKSGLPSDRFSAERTGGSVSTLTIQRTQQEDSAVYLCASSSASGTGLYGYTFGSGTRLTVV.

V is TRBV29-1 and J is TRBJ1-2; 7 positions match TRBD1. This CDR3 has 12 amino acids. With V trimmed by 7 bases and J by 6 bases, 8 bases remained unmatched. Germline CDR1 reads SQVTM; CDR2 reads ANQGSEA. CDR3 nucleotides: TGCAGCGCCCTGACAGGGATCGATGGCTACACCTTC. It yields the protein CSALTGIDGYTF. Supplemented by reference TRBV29-1 and TRBJ1-2, the full variable domain reads SAVISQKPSRDICQRGTSLTIQCQVDSQVTMMFWYRQQPGQSLTLIATANQGSEATYESGFVIDKFPISRPNLTFSTLTVSNMSPEDSSIYLCSALTGIDGYTFGSGTRLTVV.

The chain joins TRBV6-1 to TRBJ2-7, with 10 bases matching TRBD2. Looked up from germline, CDR1 is MNHNS and CDR2 is SASEGT. The V gene end was trimmed by 5 bases and the J gene end by 6 bases; junction bases not matched to a gene: 10. The CDR3 totals 15 residues. DNA for the CDR3: TGTGCCAGCAGTCCTCGGACTAGCGGAGGGGGCGAGCAGTACTTC. Translating it yields CASSPRTSGGGEQYF.

The gene calls are TRBV10-3 and TRBJ2-3, with a tentative D call TRBD2 (5 bases). Germline V gives CDR1 ENHRY, CDR2 SYGVKD. V gave up 4 bases and J gave up 7 bases, with 21 bases separating them. The length of the CDR3 is 16 residues. The CDR3 here is CAISVGSSWDGNTQYF. The CDR3 nucleotides read TGTGCCATCAGTGTCGGGTCTAGCTGGGATGGAAATACGCAGTATTTT.

The chain has TRBV29-1 and TRBJ1-5, with D unresolved. The CDR3 spans 12 residues. V was trimmed by 1 base and J by 7 bases, leaving 8 bases between them. Germline loops: CDR1 SQVTM, CDR2 ANQGSEA. CDR3: CSVEVGEQPQHF. The CDR3 coding sequence is TGCAGCGTTGAAGTCGGGGAACAGCCCCAGCATTTT.

As DNA, the CDR3 is TGTGCCAGCAATTCGGGGCGGGAACACTACGAGCAGTACTTC. Translating it yields CASNSGREHYEQYF. The V call is TRBV6-1, the J call TRBJ2-7; perhaps TRBD2 as D (6 bases). Trimming removed 7 bases from V and 3 bases from J, with 16 bases in between. The germline CDR1 and CDR2 sequences are MNHNS and SASEGT. The CDR3 has 14 amino acids.

V is TRBV27 and J is TRBJ1-2, with D possibly matching TRBD1 (5 bases). This CDR3 spans 15 amino acids. From germline, CDR1 is MNHEY and CDR2 SMNVEV (reference sequence). The germline V and J ends were trimmed by 4 bases and 5 bases, with 17 bases remaining between them. As DNA, the CDR3 is TGTGCCAGCAGTTCCCGGGGCGGGGAGGGTTATGGCTACACCTTC. Translating it yields CASSSRGGEGYGYTF.

The rearrangement joins TRBV18 to TRBJ2-3, with 14 bases matching TRBD2. Per the germline V gene, CDR1 is KGHSH and CDR2 is LQKENI. The V segment lost 3 bases and the J segment 4 bases; nucleotides outside the gene matches: 0. This CDR3 is built from 15 residues. The CDR3 protein is CASSPGLAGADTQYF. CDR3 coding DNA: TGTGCCAGCTCACCGGGACTAGCGGGAGCAGATACGCAGTATTTT.

The V gene is TRBV6-1, the J gene TRBJ2-5; 8 bases agree with TRBD2. Losses at the gene ends were 4 bases for V and 0 bases for J; bases not matched to a gene: 4. The germline V gene has CDR1 MNHNS and CDR2 SASEGT. This CDR3 region has 15 residues. CDR3 residues: CASSVASGYQETQYF. CDR3 in DNA: TGTGCCAGCAGTGTGGCTAGCGGGTACCAAGAGACCCAGTACTTC.